This T cell receptor beta chain emerged from a study of blood T cell repertoires in COVID-19. In terms of age and location, participants ranged from roughly 18 to 100 years and lived in about two dozen US areas. Assignments of participants to cohorts depended upon their own reported clinical history. In Cohort 3, a recovered donor had either two negative PCRs, clearance, or symptom resolution. In the original analysis: Reference gene primer amplification in the assay estimated nucleated cell counts. Sequencing was performed with immunoSEQ multiplex PCR; in TCRdb, only in-frame clones are kept and a portion is missing. V and J calls plus clone size are reproduced from that table; the DNA served to infer D and trimming. The sample has more than 100,000 clones, roughly 89% seen once. V was pared by 4 bases and J by 5 bases, with 12 bases of the junction left unmatched. CDR3 size: 17 residues. CDR1 ENHRY and CDR2 SYGVKD come from the germline V gene.

The rearrangement links TRBV10-3 to TRBJ2-5; 11 nucleotides line up with TRBD2. This TCR came from a woman under 40 who had recovered from COVID-19. The material sequenced was PBMCs or T cells enriched from blood (not recorded which). CDR3 in DNA: TGTGCCATCAGTGCCGGGACTAGCGGTTCCGAAGGGGAGACCCAGTACTTC. Translated, it gives CAISAGTSGSEGETQYF.